The clone carrying this T cell receptor gamma chain came up a few times. This entry is derived from a study of gamma-delta T cells after stem cell transplantation. The CDR3 runs 14 residues. J lost 1 base, V lost 2 bases, and 5 bases had no gene match. CDR1 GITISATS and CDR2 ISYDGTV come from the germline V gene (reference sequence). TCRdb re-called the RT-PCR reads using CATT. The sample carries under 900 gamma-chain clones, about a third recorded once. The specimen was gamma-delta T cells. The rearrangement joins TRGV9 to TRGJ1 or TRGJ2. Assignment of the J gene here rests on matching the DNA to germline, because TCRdb gives none. The origin of this receptor is a human donor. It is not recorded whose cells these are; they may come from a transplant donor. The CDR3 sequence: CALWEDPNYYKKLF. The CDR3 DNA reads as TGTGCCTTGTGGGAGGACCCCAATTATTATAAGAAACTCTTT.